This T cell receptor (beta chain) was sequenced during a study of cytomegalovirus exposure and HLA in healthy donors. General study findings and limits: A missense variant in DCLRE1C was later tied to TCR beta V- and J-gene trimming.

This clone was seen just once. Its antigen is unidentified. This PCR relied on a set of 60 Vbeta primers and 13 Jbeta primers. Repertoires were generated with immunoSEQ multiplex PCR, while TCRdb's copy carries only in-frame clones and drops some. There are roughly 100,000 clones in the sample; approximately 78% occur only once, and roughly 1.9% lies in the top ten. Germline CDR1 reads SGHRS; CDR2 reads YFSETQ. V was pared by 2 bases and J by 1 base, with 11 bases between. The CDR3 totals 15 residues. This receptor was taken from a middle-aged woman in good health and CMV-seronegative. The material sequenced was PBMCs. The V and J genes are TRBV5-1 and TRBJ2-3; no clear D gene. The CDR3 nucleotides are TGCGCCAGCAGCTTATTGGCCAGCGGCACAGATACGCAGTATTTT. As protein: CASSLLASGTDTQYF.